This T cell receptor (beta chain) derives from a study of blood T cell repertoires in COVID-19. Study overall: Samples of COVID-19 (acute and convalescent) were obtained from the United States, Italy and Spain. PBMCs, B-cell-depleted T cells, or T cells provided the cDNA or gDNA that made up the material.

Authors' data handling: The authors estimated nucleated cell counts from reference gene primer amplification. The method was immunoSEQ multiplex PCR; TCRdb's version includes in-frame clones alone and lacks a portion of them. D and trimming were read from the DNA, whereas the V and J calls and clone size are those reported in that table. The sample contains around 250,000 clones, over 70% of which appear only once. Germline assignment: CDR1 SGHDN and CDR2 FVKESK. CDR3 length: 16 residues. V trimming: 4 bases; J trimming: 7 bases; junction bases outside the gene matches: 9. The sequenced sample consisted of peripheral blood. The receptor's source is a man older than 75 with acute or convalescent COVID-19. The chain links TRBV14 to TRBJ2-2, with 10 bases fitting TRBD2. Here the CDR3 reads CASSPLAGRPGGELFF. CDR3 DNA: TGTGCCAGCAGCCCACTAGCGGGGCGCCCAGGCGGGGAGCTGTTTTTT.